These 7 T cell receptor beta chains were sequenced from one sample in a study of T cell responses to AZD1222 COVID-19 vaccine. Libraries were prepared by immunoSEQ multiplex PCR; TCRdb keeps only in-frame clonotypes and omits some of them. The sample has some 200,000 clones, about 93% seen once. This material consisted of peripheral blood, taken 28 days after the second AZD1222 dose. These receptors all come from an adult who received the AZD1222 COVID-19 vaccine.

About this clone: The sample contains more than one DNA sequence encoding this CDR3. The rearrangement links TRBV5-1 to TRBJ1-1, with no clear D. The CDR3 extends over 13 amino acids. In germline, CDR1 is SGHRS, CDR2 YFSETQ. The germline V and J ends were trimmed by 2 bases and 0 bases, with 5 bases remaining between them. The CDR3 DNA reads TGCGCCAGCAGCTTAGAGTTGAACACTGAAGCTTTCTTT. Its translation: CASSLELNTEAFF.

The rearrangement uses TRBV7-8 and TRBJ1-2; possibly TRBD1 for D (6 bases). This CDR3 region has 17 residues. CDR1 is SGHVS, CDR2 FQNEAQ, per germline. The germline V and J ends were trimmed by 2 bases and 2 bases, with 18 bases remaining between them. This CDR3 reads CASSLRLIYGTNYGYTF. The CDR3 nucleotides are TGTGCCAGCAGCTTACGACTTATTTATGGGACAAACTATGGCTACACCTTC.

The CDR3 DNA reads TGTGCCAGCAGCAACCCGTCCGGTGGTGGCTACACCTTC. It encodes CASSNPSGGGYTF. The V and J genes are TRBV21-1 and TRBJ1-2. TRBV21-1 is given as a pseudogene. This CDR3 is 13 amino acids long.

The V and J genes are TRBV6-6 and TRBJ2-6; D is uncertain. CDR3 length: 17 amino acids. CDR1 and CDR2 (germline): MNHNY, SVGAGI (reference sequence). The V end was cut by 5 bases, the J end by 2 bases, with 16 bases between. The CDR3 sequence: CASSQTRRVTGANVLTF. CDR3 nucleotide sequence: TGTGCCAGCAGTCAAACCAGGAGAGTAACTGGGGCCAACGTCCTGACTTTC.

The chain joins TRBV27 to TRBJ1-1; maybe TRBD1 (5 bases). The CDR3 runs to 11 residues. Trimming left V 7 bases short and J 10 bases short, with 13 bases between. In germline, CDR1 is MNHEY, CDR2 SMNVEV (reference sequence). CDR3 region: CASIGRGSAFF. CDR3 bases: TGTGCCAGCATCGGGCGGGGCTCAGCTTTCTTT.

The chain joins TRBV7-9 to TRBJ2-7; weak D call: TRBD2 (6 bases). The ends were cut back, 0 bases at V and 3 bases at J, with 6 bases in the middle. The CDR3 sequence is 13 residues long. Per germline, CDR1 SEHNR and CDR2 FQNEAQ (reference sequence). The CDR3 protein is CASSLAGGYEQYF. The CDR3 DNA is TGTGCCAGCAGCTTAGCCGGGGGCTACGAGCAGTACTTC. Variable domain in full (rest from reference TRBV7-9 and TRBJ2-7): DTGVSQNPRHKITKRGQNVTFRCDPISEHNRLYWYRQTLGQGPEFLTYFQNEAQLEKSRLLSDRFSAERPKGSFSTLEIQRTEQGDSAMYLCASSLAGGYEQYFGPGTRLTVT.

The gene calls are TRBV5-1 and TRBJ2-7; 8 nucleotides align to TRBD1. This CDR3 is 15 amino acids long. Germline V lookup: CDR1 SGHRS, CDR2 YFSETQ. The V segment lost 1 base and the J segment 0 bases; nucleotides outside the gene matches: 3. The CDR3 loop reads CASSLTGGFSYEQYF. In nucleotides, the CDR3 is TGCGCCAGCAGCTTGACAGGGGGTTTCTCCTACGAGCAGTACTTC.